This T cell receptor (beta chain) is drawn from a study of control samples from healthy donors and cancer patients. This clone is medium-sized (0.01 to 0.1%) by share. The same CDR3 also results from other DNA sequences found in this sample. Measured with immunoSEQ multiplex PCR; TCRdb has only the in-frame clones, and not every one. Among 170,000 or so clones listed, 90% were seen once. There are 13 residues in the CDR3. V shed 0 bases and J shed 5 bases, with 5 bases lying between them. CDR1 MNHNY and CDR2 SVGAGI come from the germline V gene (reference sequence). The V call is TRBV6-6, the J call TRBJ1-5; D is uncertain. The sequencing sample was made of blood. The receptor was derived from a woman between 45 and 60 years old in good health. The CDR3 DNA reads as TGTGCCAGCAGTTACTCCGGGGATCAGCCCCAGCATTTT. It yields the protein CASSYSGDQPQHF.